This T cell receptor (beta chain) was identified during a study of blood T cell repertoires in COVID-19. The wider study: Some COVID-19 samples were acute and others convalescent; all came from the United States, Italy and Spain. PBMCs, B-cell-depleted T cells, or T cells were the source of the cDNA or gDNA that made up the material.

Original processing methods: Reference gene primer amplification in the assay estimated nucleated cell counts. TCRdb's table, derived via immunoSEQ multiplex PCR, lists solely in-frame clones and lacks some. That table furnishes V, J and clone size, whereas the DNA furnished D and trimming. Among about 280,000 clones listed, roughly 91% were seen once. In regard to this clone: Since no conserved phenylalanine or tryptophan closes the CDR3, a read error is the likely cause.

V was cut by 0 bases and J by 5 bases, with 7 bases left in between. Germline V gene lookup returns CDR1 LGHDT and CDR2 YNNKEL (reference sequence). The CDR3 runs 13 residues. This rearrangement joins TRBV3-1 (or the pseudogene TRBV3-2) to TRBJ1-1; D gene ambiguous. The clonotype was recovered from a man in his forties or fifties with acute or convalescent COVID-19. Sequenced input: peripheral blood. CDR3 in amino acids: CASSQDRWTEAFL. CDR3 in DNA: TGTGCCAGCAGCCAAGATAGGTGGACTGAAGCTTTCTTG.